A single sample is the source of the 31 T cell receptor beta chains below, sequenced in a study of vaccination and CD4 T cells after COVID-19. Their antigens are not known. Indicated treatment: approximately nine-day PBMC culture with coronavirus spike peptide pools or control peptides (ViraFEST assay). Sequencing of the DNA from cultured CD4+ T cells was carried out with the Oncomine TCR Beta short-read assay. Using its own MiXCR run on the PCR reads, TCRdb lists one record per CDR3 protein. The repertoire holds 15,000 to 20,000 distinct CDR3 sequences, with 48% as singletons. The specimen was CD4+ T cells from blood, cultured in vitro, collected after SARS-CoV-2 vaccination. Source of these receptors: a human donor who had recovered from COVID-19.

The J gene is TRBJ1-2, the V gene TRBV20-1, with 9 positions matching TRBD1. Germline trimming cut 3 bases from V and 4 bases from J; bases unmatched to any gene: 12. This CDR3 region has 16 residues. Germline V gene lookup returns CDR1 DFQATT and CDR2 SNEGSKA (reference sequence). CDR3 region: CSARDLPGQGTYGYTF. In DNA, the CDR3 is TGCAGTGCTAGGGATTTACCGGGACAGGGCACCTATGGCTACACCTTC.

In its sample, this clonotype was seen a few times. J is TRBJ1-1 and V is TRBV20-1; D is undetermined. Trimming removed 0 bases from V and 5 bases from J, with 13 bases in between. Germline V CDR1 and CDR2: DFQATT, SNEGSKA (reference sequence). The CDR3 consists of 14 residues. The chain's CDR3 is CSARDPPGGTEAFF. The CDR3 DNA sequence: TGCAGTGCTAGAGACCCGCCAGGCGGGACTGAAGCTTTCTTT.

The CDR3 sequence is CASSPHLPGLAGGFPETQYF. The CDR3 DNA is TGTGCCAGCAGCCCACATCTCCCGGGACTAGCGGGAGGTTTTCCGGAGACCCAGTACTTC. V and J are TRBV7-8 and TRBJ2-5; 15 nucleotides line up with TRBD2. V gave up 5 bases and J gave up 5 bases; unmatched junction bases: 18. Germline V gene lookup returns CDR1 SGHVS and CDR2 FQNEAQ. This CDR3 has 20 residues.

CDR3 nucleotide sequence: TGTGCCAGCAGCACCCGACAGGGAAATTCACCCCTCCACTTT. Its protein is CASSTRQGNSPLHF. The chain is built from TRBV7-2 and TRBJ1-6; 7 bases are a match to TRBD1. CDR1 SGHTA and CDR2 FQGNSA come from the germline V gene. The CDR3 loop spans 14 amino acids. The ends lost 5 bases at V and 7 bases at J; junction bases unmatched: 5.

The genes are TRBV6-5 and TRBJ2-7, with a possible D match to TRBD1 (6 bases). Deletions cut 2 bases from V and 0 bases from J, with 20 bases between. The CDR3 is made up of 18 amino acids. Germline V gene data show CDR1 as MNHEY and CDR2 as SVGAGI. This CDR3 reads CASSYEGWTASSSYEQYF. Here the CDR3 DNA reads TGTGCCAGCAGTTACGAGGGTTGGACAGCCTCGAGCTCCTACGAGCAGTACTTC.

This chain joins TRBV6-5 and TRBJ2-7; 7 bases are a match to TRBD1. The CDR3 has 14 residues. Germline trimming cut 2 bases from V and 5 bases from J; bases unmatched to any gene: 6. In germline, CDR1 is MNHEY, CDR2 SVGAGI. CDR3 in amino acids: CASSYDRVFHEQYF. The DNA of the CDR3 is TGTGCCAGCAGTTACGACAGGGTATTCCACGAGCAGTACTTC.

The chain joins TRBV24-1 to TRBJ2-3; possibly TRBD1 for D (6 bases). This CDR3 has 13 residues. Trimming stripped 4 bases from V and 4 bases from J, with 8 bases between. Looked up from germline, CDR1 is KGHDR and CDR2 is SFDVKD. The CDR3 sequence is CATSDWGPDTQYF. The CDR3 nucleotides read TGTGCCACCAGTGACTGGGGGCCAGATACGCAGTATTTT.

This clonotype occurred a few times. J is TRBJ1-1 and V is TRBV11-2; D is ambiguous. Trimming cost V 0 bases and J 4 bases, with 9 bases left between them. The CDR3 totals 14 residues. From germline, CDR1 is SGHAT and CDR2 FQNNGV. The CDR3 protein is CASSLDGVGTEAFF. The CDR3 DNA reads as TGTGCCAGCAGCTTAGATGGGGTAGGCACTGAAGCTTTCTTT.

J is TRBJ2-5 and V is TRBV20-1, with 9 bases matching TRBD2. Germline-derived CDR1 and CDR2 are DFQATT and SNEGSKA (reference sequence). V was pared by 3 bases and J by 3 bases, with 5 bases of the junction left unmatched. The CDR3 is made up of 14 amino acids. CDR3 residues: CSASPSGDEETQYF. The CDR3 DNA follows: TGCAGTGCTAGTCCTAGCGGGGATGAAGAGACCCAGTACTTC.

The chain joins TRBV6-1 to TRBJ1-2, with a weak D call TRBD1 (6 bases). The CDR3 totals 14 residues. The germline CDR1 and CDR2 sequences are MNHNS and SASEGT. Trimming pared 0 bases from V and 6 bases from J, leaving 11 bases between. DNA of the CDR3: TGTGCCAGCAGTGAAGCGCTGGGGGCGGATGGCTACACCTTC. This sequence encodes CASSEALGADGYTF.

CDR3 sequence reads: CSAPSGSSYEQYF. The CDR3 DNA sequence: TGCAGTGCGCCTAGCGGTAGCTCCTACGAGCAGTACTTC. V usage is TRBV20-1 and J usage is TRBJ2-7; 7 bases match TRBD2. CDR3 length: 13 amino acids. J was trimmed by 0 bases and V by 6 bases; bases with no gene match: 5. Looked up from germline, CDR1 is DFQATT and CDR2 is SNEGSKA (reference sequence).

This rearrangement joins TRBV2 to TRBJ1-1, with a possible D match to TRBD1 (5 bases). This CDR3 comprises 13 residues. Per germline, CDR1 SNHLY and CDR2 FYNNEI. Deletions cut 5 bases from V and 8 bases from J, with 15 bases between. The CDR3 DNA reads as TGTGCCAGCAGTCTGCAACGGGGGGAAGAAGCTTTCTTT. Translation gives CASSLQRGEEAFF.

This clonotype was counted between two and nine times. The chain employs TRBV20-1 and TRBJ2-1, with 8 bases aligning to TRBD1. The CDR3 contains 16 residues. Germline V lookup: CDR1 DFQATT, CDR2 SNEGSKA (reference sequence). Trimming cost V 6 bases and J 0 bases; bases outside gene matches: 10. The CDR3 loop reads CSAKPRTGRSYNEQFF. The CDR3 DNA follows: TGCAGTGCAAAACCTCGGACAGGGCGCTCCTACAATGAGCAGTTCTTC.

The chain carries TRBV6-1 and TRBJ2-7, with D hard to call. This CDR3 has 14 amino acids. V gave up 3 bases and J gave up 2 bases, with 11 bases separating them. Germline V lookup: CDR1 MNHNS, CDR2 SASEGT. The CDR3 sequence is CASSDRVPPYEQYF. The CDR3 region has the DNA TGTGCCAGCAGTGATAGGGTCCCTCCCTACGAGCAGTACTTC.

This clonotype appeared a few times. The chain has TRBV25-1 and TRBJ2-7, with a tentative D call TRBD2 (9 bases). Germline CDR1 reads MGHDK; CDR2 reads SYGVNS. V lost 4 bases and J lost 2, with 30 bases in between. The CDR3 is made up of 20 amino acids. The CDR3 loop reads CASSASPGTGSTSGTYEQYF. The CDR3 DNA is TGTGCCAGCAGTGCATCTCCCGGGACAGGATCGACTAGCGGCACCTACGAGCAGTACTTC.

This clonotype was seen more than once but under ten times. The V and J genes are TRBV6-5 and TRBJ1-1, with 7 bases lining up with TRBD1. Germline assignment: CDR1 MNHEY and CDR2 SVGAGI. Germline trimming cut 4 bases from V and 1 base from J; bases unmatched to any gene: 3. The CDR3 consists of 14 residues. The CDR3 here is CASSSTGTNTEAFF. The CDR3 nucleotides are TGTGCCAGCAGTTCGACAGGGACGAACACTGAAGCTTTCTTT.

The table lists this clonotype with a count of one. The chain couples TRBV7-9 to TRBJ1-4, with TRBD1 as a possible D gene (6 bases). The CDR3 has 12 amino acids. Germline V gene data show CDR1 as SEHNR and CDR2 as FQNEAQ (reference sequence). Trimming took off 3 bases at V and 10 bases at J, with 9 bases between the two ends. The chain's CDR3 is CASSFRGAKLFF. Here the CDR3 DNA reads TGTGCCAGCAGCTTCAGGGGTGCAAAACTGTTTTTT.

The chain combines TRBV20-1 with TRBJ1-2; the D is unclear. V shed 0 bases and J shed 6 bases, with 14 bases lying between them. Germline CDR1 reads DFQATT; CDR2 reads SNEGSKA (reference sequence). This CDR3 region has 14 residues. DNA of the CDR3: TGCAGTGCTAGAGATGGACCTGCCCAACATGGCTACACCTTC. Translating gives CSARDGPAQHGYTF.

The V and J genes are TRBV20-1 and TRBJ2-1, with 7 bases matching TRBD2. Germline-derived CDR1 and CDR2 are DFQATT and SNEGSKA (reference sequence). V shed 2 bases and J 3 bases; nucleotides not matched to a gene: 7. This CDR3 has 15 amino acids. The CDR3 nucleotides read TGCAGTGCTAGACCCCGAGCGGGGAGCTACAATGAGCAGTTCTTC. Protein product: CSARPRAGSYNEQFF.

The V gene is TRBV4-3, the J gene TRBJ1-5, with unresolved D. The CDR3 is made up of 17 amino acids. Germline CDR1 reads LGHNA; CDR2 reads YSLEER. The ends were cut back, 0 bases at V and 2 bases at J, with 14 bases in the middle. Here the CDR3 reads CASSQDSQTKGNQPQHF. The CDR3, as DNA: TGCGCCAGCAGCCAAGATTCGCAGACTAAGGGCAATCAGCCCCAGCATTTT.

This clonotype has a handful of counts. The chain recombines TRBV6-1 with TRBJ1-2, with no clear D. The CDR3 consists of 12 residues. Germline CDR1 MNHNS, CDR2 SASEGT. V was trimmed by 6 bases and J by 6 bases, leaving 11 bases between them. The CDR3 reads CASRARGDGYTF. The CDR3 DNA follows: TGTGCCAGCAGGGCGCGGGGAGATGGCTACACCTTC.

The chain joins TRBV20-1 to TRBJ1-1; no clear D. The CDR3 contains 11 residues. V dropped 1 base and J dropped 4 bases, with 4 bases sitting between them. The germline CDR1 and CDR2 sequences are DFQATT and SNEGSKA (reference sequence). This CDR3 reads CSARALTEAFF. CDR3 nucleotide sequence: TGCAGTGCTAGAGCTCTCACTGAAGCTTTCTTT.

This clonotype showed up just a few times. The chain joins TRBV10-3 to TRBJ1-6; no clear D gene. Per the germline V gene, CDR1 is ENHRY and CDR2 is SYGVKD. The CDR3 is 14 residues long. Trimming removed 5 bases at V and 5 bases at J, with 10 bases between. In nucleotides, the CDR3 is TGTGCCATCAGTTATGGTCAGAATAATTCACCCCTCCACTTT. It encodes CAISYGQNNSPLHF.

This chain joins TRBV20-1 and TRBJ1-1, with D perhaps TRBD1 (5 bases). The CDR3 length is 15 residues. V was pared by 6 bases and J by 2 bases, with 19 bases between. Germline CDR1 DFQATT, CDR2 SNEGSKA (reference sequence). The CDR3 sequence: CSALGGGTSNTEAFF. In DNA, the CDR3 is TGCAGTGCCCTCGGGGGGGGAACGTCAAACACTGAAGCTTTCTTT.

This clonotype was observed a handful of times. The CDR3 here is CATSRDKVSGELFF. As DNA, the CDR3 is TGTGCCACCAGCAGAGATAAGGTCAGCGGGGAGCTGTTTTTT. The genes are TRBV15 and TRBJ2-2; D is uncertain. The CDR3 length is 14 residues. Germline CDR1 is LNHNV and CDR2 is YYDKDF (reference sequence). Between the trimmed V and J ends, which lost 0 bases and 7 bases, there was a span of 9 bases.

This sequence joins TRBV11-3 and TRBJ2-5, with no clear D. The CDR3 is made up of 11 amino acids. Germline V CDR1 and CDR2: SGHNT, YENEEA. Trimming stripped 2 bases from V and 5 bases from J, with 3 bases between. The CDR3 sequence: CASSLLETQYF. CDR3 coding DNA: TGTGCCAGCAGCTTATTGGAGACCCAGTACTTC. The full variable domain, completed using reference TRBV11-3 and TRBJ2-5, is EAGVVQSPRYKIIEKKQPVAFWCNPISGHNTLYWYLQNLGQGPELLIRYENEEAVDDSQLPKDRFSAERLKGVDSTLKIQPAELGDSAVYLCASSLLETQYFGPGTRLLVL.

The chain is built from TRBV15 and TRBJ1-2; D is undetermined. Germline-derived CDR1 and CDR2 are LNHNV and YYDKDF (reference sequence). V was shortened by 3 bases and J by 2 bases, with 4 bases between the two germline ends. CDR3 size: 12 residues. The CDR3 DNA reads TGTGCCACCAGCAGTTTGAACTATGGCTACACCTTC. This codes for CATSSLNYGYTF.

This chain connects TRBV6-1 to TRBJ1-5; D gene unclear. Trimming removed 2 bases from V and 4 bases from J, with 6 bases in between. Germline lookup yields CDR1 MNHNS and CDR2 SASEGT. The CDR3 loop spans 13 amino acids. CDR3 nucleotides: TGTGCCAGCAGTGAACAGACGAATCAGCCCCAGCATTTT. Its protein is CASSEQTNQPQHF.

This clonotype was detected only a few times. The rearrangement uses TRBV6-1 and TRBJ1-1, with 7 bases fitting TRBD1. V shed 5 bases and J 0 bases; nucleotides not matched to a gene: 6. CDR3 length equals 15 residues. Germline values: CDR1 MNHNS, CDR2 SASEGT. In nucleotides, the CDR3 is TGTGCCAGCAGTCCCGCGGGACAGATGAACACTGAAGCTTTCTTT. Translated: CASSPAGQMNTEAFF.

The chain links TRBV6-1 to TRBJ1-2; 9 bases are a match to TRBD1. V was pared by 7 bases and J by 6 bases, with 6 bases of the junction left unmatched. Germline CDR1 MNHNS, CDR2 SASEGT. This CDR3 is 13 amino acids long. DNA for the CDR3: TGTGCCAGCAAACCCGACAGGGGGAATGGCTACACCTTC. The encoded protein is CASKPDRGNGYTF.

The chain uses TRBV5-1 and TRBJ2-1; D call uncertain. Trimming removed 3 bases from V and 0 bases from J, with 10 bases in between. The CDR3 spans 15 residues. From germline, CDR1 is SGHRS and CDR2 YFSETQ. The CDR3 reads CASSYQESSYNEQFF. CDR3 DNA: TGCGCCAGCAGCTACCAGGAGAGCTCCTACAATGAGCAGTTCTTC.